This T cell receptor beta chain was retrieved from a study of T cells in narcolepsy. CDR3 size: 15 residues. Germline V gene sequence: CDR1 MDHEN, CDR2 SYDVKM. V shed 7 bases and J 2 bases; nucleotides not matched to a gene: 7. Sequenced by immunoSEQ multiplex PCR; TCRdb stores in-frame clones only, minus some. This sample carries some 25,000 clones, about 60% of them seen once, and the ten largest clones take 10% to 15%. The rearrangement uses TRBV28 and TRBJ1-3; 8 positions match TRBD1. The source of this sequence is a human donor in good health. The sequenced sample consisted of memory (CD45RA-) CD4+ T cells from blood. The CDR3 bases are TGTGCCAGCAAAGACAGGGGCAATACTGGAAACACCATATATTTT. Residues: CASKDRGNTGNTIYF.